This T cell receptor (beta chain) was identified in a study of identical twins. General study results and limits: In monozygotic twins, models underestimated the sharing of out-of-frame TCR alpha.

TCRdb reanalysed the 5' RACE reads using MiXCR and keeps one entry per CDR3 protein. The table has about 220,000 distinct CDR3 sequences, 6.5% to 9% seen once. Details on this clonotype: Its antigen is not known.

V trimming: 3 bases; J trimming: 1 base; junction bases outside the gene matches: 4. This CDR3 has 15 amino acids. Germline V gene sequence: CDR1 SEHNR, CDR2 FQNEAQ (reference sequence). These data were also filed under a second study, of yellow fever vaccine responses in identical twins.

This chain links TRBV7-9 with TRBJ2-7, with 9 bases matching TRBD1. This clonotype originated in a woman aged 18-29 years in good health. The sequenced material came from CD8+ T cells sorted from blood. The CDR3 nucleotides read TGTGCCAGCAGCTTCTCGGACAGGGGATCCTACGAGCAGTACTTC. Translated: CASSFSDRGSYEQYF.